The clone carrying this T cell receptor (beta chain) was seen only once. This record belongs to a study of cytomegalovirus exposure and HLA in healthy donors. The CDR3 has 16 residues. Germline values: CDR1 SEHNR, CDR2 FQNEAQ (reference sequence). Trimming pared 4 bases from V and 5 bases from J, leaving 21 bases between. With 60 Vbeta and 13 Jbeta primers, the PCR was carried out. In the original processing: Later, an analysis found about 83 million unique TCR beta chains, and 9.5 million to 12 million of these were shared. Produced via immunoSEQ multiplex PCR; TCRdb's table is partial and in-frame only. V and J calls and clone size follow that table, whereas D and trimming were derived from the DNA. The sample lists about 200,000 clones, around three quarters seen once, with roughly 1.9% in the top ten.

The receptor's source is a woman in her twenties or thirties in good health and CMV-seronegative. The V call is TRBV7-9, the J call TRBJ2-7; weak D call: TRBD2 (5 bases). The sequenced sample consisted of PBMCs. CDR3 nucleotides: TGTGCCAGCAGCTCTCCCCGGGCCGAACAGCGGAACGAGCAGTACTTC. This sequence encodes CASSSPRAEQRNEQYF.